Following are 31 T cell receptor beta chains from one sample sequenced in a study of cytomegalovirus exposure and HLA in healthy donors. Use of 60 Vbeta and 13 Jbeta primers characterized the PCR. Data came from immunoSEQ multiplex PCR; TCRdb stores just in-frame clones and leaves some out. The sample has some 48,000 clones, and its top ten clones hold about 6.1%. Sample: PBMCs. The receptors here all came from a male donor in good health and CMV-seropositive.

In nucleotides, the CDR3 is TGTGCCAGCAGTCCCCTGGCGGAGCAAGAGACCCAGTACTTC. This encodes CASSPLAEQETQYF. V usage is TRBV6-5 and J usage is TRBJ2-5; no reliable D call. The V end was cut by 5 bases, the J end by 2 bases, with 12 bases between. In germline, CDR1 is MNHEY, CDR2 SVGAGI. This CDR3 is built from 14 residues.

The gene calls are TRBV2 and TRBJ2-7; no reliable D call. The CDR3 is 15 residues long. V was shortened by 0 bases and J by 0 bases, with 9 bases between the two germline ends. The V gene's germline CDR1 is SNHLY and CDR2 FYNNEI. The CDR3 spells CASSEAWPNSYEQYF. The DNA of the CDR3 is TGTGCCAGCAGTGAAGCATGGCCGAACTCCTACGAGCAGTACTTC.

This chain joins TRBV15 and TRBJ2-5; D call uncertain. The CDR3 is 12 amino acids. The germline V gene encodes CDR1 LNHNV and CDR2 YYDKDF (reference sequence). V lost 6 bases and J 3 bases, leaving 8 bases between the germline ends. CDR3 region: CATSFAKETQYF. The CDR3, as DNA: TGTGCCACCAGTTTCGCTAAAGAGACCCAGTACTTC.

The chain has TRBV5-6 and TRBJ2-2; tentative D call: TRBD2 (6 bases). CDR3 length: 15 residues. Germline values: CDR1 SGHDT, CDR2 YYEEEE. The V gene lost 0 bases and the J gene lost 5 bases, with 11 bases spanning the gap. The CDR3 DNA is TGTGCCAGCAGCTTGGGGCCGGCGGGGACCGGGGAGCTGTTTTTT. Its translation: CASSLGPAGTGELFF.

The rearrangement links TRBV11-2 to TRBJ1-1; 7 bases align to TRBD1. The CDR3 is 16 amino acids. Germline V gives CDR1 SGHAT, CDR2 FQNNGV. V was clipped by 5 bases and J by 0 bases; unmatched bases: 9. CDR3 sequence: CASSPGTVNMNTEAFF. CDR3 coding DNA: TGTGCCAGCAGCCCGGGGACAGTCAACATGAACACTGAAGCTTTCTTT.

This chain uses TRBV12-5 with TRBJ1-6; D not certain. V gave up 2 bases and J gave up 14 bases, with 10 bases separating them. In germline, CDR1 is LGHNT, CDR2 FRNRAP. This CDR3 is built from 12 residues. CDR3: CASGLTGVTLHF. CDR3 nucleotides: TGTGCTAGTGGTTTGACCGGGGTCACCCTCCACTTT.

The gene calls are TRBV29-1 and TRBJ2-1, with a tentative D call TRBD2 (5 bases). This CDR3 comprises 14 residues. Germline CDR1 SQVTM, CDR2 ANQGSEA. With 5 bases removed from V and 0 bases from J, the gap between germline ends came to 11 bases. The CDR3 loop reads CSVSGSSSYNEQFF. The CDR3 DNA sequence: TGCAGCGTTTCGGGGTCGAGCTCCTACAATGAGCAGTTCTTC.

The genes are TRBV5-4 and TRBJ1-4; TRBD1 aligns across 9 bases. Trimming cost V 4 bases and J 7 bases; bases outside gene matches: 5. Germline V gives CDR1 SGHNT, CDR2 YYREEE (reference sequence). The CDR3 is 14 residues long. Here the CDR3 DNA reads TGTGCCAGCAGCCGAGACAGGGGGGGTGAAAAACTGTTTTTT. Translation: CASSRDRGGEKLFF.

This rearrangement joins TRBV6-5 to TRBJ2-5; TRBD1 might be the D (5 bases). There are 13 residues in the CDR3. Trimming took off 5 bases at V and 11 bases at J, with 18 bases between the two ends. CDR1 and CDR2 (germline): MNHEY, SVGAGI. CDR3 DNA: TGTGCCAGCAGTCAGGGATACCACTACGGGCAGTACTTC. Amino acid sequence: CASSQGYHYGQYF.

The V and J genes are TRBV10-3 and TRBJ1-4, with 7 nucleotides matching TRBD1. The germline CDR1 and CDR2 sequences are ENHRY and SYGVKD. V shed 3 bases, J shed 4 bases, and the junction held 2 bases outside the gene matches. The CDR3 has 14 amino acids. The CDR3 DNA reads TGTGCCATCAGTGAACAGGGGCATAATGAAAAACTGTTTTTT. Encoded protein: CAISEQGHNEKLFF.

The V call is TRBV5-6, the J call TRBJ1-3; a weak D match, TRBD1 (6 bases). V shed 5 bases and J shed 0 bases, with 12 bases lying between them. CDR1 and CDR2 from the germline V gene are SGHDT and YYEEEE. The CDR3 sequence is 15 residues long. The CDR3 loop reads CASRRDMTSGNTIYF. The CDR3 region has the DNA TGTGCCAGCAGGAGGGACATGACCTCTGGAAACACCATATATTTT.

The CDR3 region has the DNA TGTGCCAGCACCAAAGGACAGGGGGTCTACAATGAGCAGTTCTTC. Translation: CASTKGQGVYNEQFF. This rearrangement joins TRBV28 to TRBJ2-1; 10 bases align to TRBD1. The germline gives CDR1 MDHEN, CDR2 SYDVKM. This CDR3 comprises 15 residues. V lost 7 bases and J lost 3; bases outside the gene matches: 6.

This chain connects TRBV7-2 to TRBJ1-5; perhaps TRBD1 as D (5 bases). V lost 3 bases and J 7 bases, leaving 10 bases between the germline ends. CDR3 length: 13 amino acids. Germline V gene lookup returns CDR1 SGHTA and CDR2 FQGNSA. The CDR3 sequence: CASSLEGQQPQHF. CDR3 bases: TGTGCCAGCAGCTTGGAGGGGCAGCAGCCCCAGCATTTT. The entire variable domain, with the rest obtained from reference TRBV7-2 and TRBJ1-5, is as follows: GAGVSQSPSNKVTEKGKDVELRCDPISGHTALYWYRQSLGQGLEFLIYFQGNSAPDKSGLPSDRFSAERTGGSVSTLTIQRTQQEDSAVYLCASSLEGQQPQHFGDGTRLSIL.

The rearrangement joins TRBV19 to TRBJ1-1; D is possibly TRBD1 (6 bases). CDR1 and CDR2 (germline): LNHDA, SQIVND (reference sequence). Trimming removed 2 bases from V and 2 bases from J, with 12 bases in between. The CDR3 length is 15 residues. CDR3 loop: CASSIKQGINTEAFF. The CDR3 DNA follows: TGTGCCAGTAGTATAAAACAGGGTATAAACACTGAAGCTTTCTTT.

The genes are TRBV30 and TRBJ1-1; D is ambiguous. This CDR3 has 12 amino acids. Trimming took off 3 bases at V and 0 bases at J, with 5 bases between the two ends. Germline V gives CDR1 GTSNPN, CDR2 SVGIG (reference sequence). The CDR3 bases are TGTGCCTGGAGACGGGTGAACACTGAAGCTTTCTTT. It codes for CAWRRVNTEAFF.

The V gene is TRBV7-9, the J gene TRBJ1-5; maybe TRBD1 (5 bases). The CDR3 has 14 residues. The V end was cut by 4 bases, the J end by 6 bases, with 13 bases between. Germline-derived CDR1 and CDR2 are SEHNR and FQNEAQ (reference sequence). The CDR3 DNA sequence: TGTGCCAGCAGCTCTACCGGGGGGGGTCAGCCCCAGCATTTT. This sequence encodes CASSSTGGGQPQHF.

J is TRBJ2-3 and V is TRBV7-2; 8 bases are shared with TRBD2. V was clipped by 5 bases and J by 2 bases; unmatched bases: 6. Germline V gives CDR1 SGHTA, CDR2 FQGNSA. This CDR3 is built from 15 residues. CDR3 amino acids: CASSPTGGVTDTQYF. The CDR3, as DNA: TGTGCCAGCAGCCCCACGGGGGGGGTCACAGATACGCAGTATTTT.

The rearrangement joins TRBV7-3 to TRBJ1-4; D is possibly TRBD1 (5 bases). Germline V lookup: CDR1 SGHTA, CDR2 FQGTGA. CDR3 length: 18 amino acids. Trimming cost V 2 bases and J 4 bases, with 20 bases left between them. The CDR3 DNA follows: TGTGCCAGCAGCTTACGAGGCGGTGTTCGACAGAGTAATGAAAAACTGTTTTTT. It encodes CASSLRGGVRQSNEKLFF.

The rearrangement joins TRBV23-1 to TRBJ1-5; perhaps TRBD1 as D (5 bases). TRBV23-1 belongs to the ORF category, with a function that is uncertain. The length of the CDR3 is 15 residues. The ends were cut back, 3 bases at V and 7 bases at J, with 16 bases in the middle. The CDR3 spells CASSHPGLRGQPQHF. CDR3 DNA: TGCGCCAGCAGTCATCCGGGACTTAGGGGCCAGCCCCAGCATTTT.

The rearrangement joins TRBV2 to TRBJ1-5; no definite D call. CDR3 length: 14 residues. The germline CDR1 and CDR2 sequences are SNHLY and FYNNEI. Trimming removed 3 bases from V and 9 bases from J, with 15 bases in between. The CDR3 region has the DNA TGTGCCAGCAGTGAGGAAGGCGGAGGTCTGCCCCAGCATTTT. Encoded protein: CASSEEGGGLPQHF. Based on the CDR3 plus reference TRBV2 and TRBJ1-5, the full variable domain is EPEVTQTPSHQVTQMGQEVILRCVPISNHLYFYWYRQILGQKVEFLVSFYNNEISEKSEIFDDQFSVERPDGSNFTLKIRSTKLEDSAMYFCASSEEGGGLPQHFGDGTRLSIL.

The chain has TRBV4-1 and TRBJ1-2; 7 bases agree with TRBD1. The CDR3 consists of 13 residues. Looked up from germline, CDR1 is MGHRA and CDR2 is YSYEKL. V lost 3 bases to trimming and J lost 4 bases; unmatched junction nucleotides: 2. CDR3 loop: CASSHGQAYGYTF. In nucleotides, the CDR3 is TGCGCCAGCAGCCATGGACAGGCCTATGGCTACACCTTC.

The rearrangement joins TRBV10-1 to TRBJ2-7, with no clear D. Germline CDR1 reads WNHNN; CDR2 reads SYGVQD (reference sequence). The CDR3 runs to 13 residues. Between the trimmed V and J ends, which lost 4 bases and 0 bases, there was a span of 7 bases. CDR3 DNA sequence: TGCGCCAGCAGTGTGGCTAGCTCCTACGAGCAGTACTTC. This translates into CASSVASSYEQYF.

The J gene is TRBJ1-2, the V gene TRBV7-2, with D possibly being TRBD1 (6 bases). Per the germline V gene, CDR1 is SGHTA and CDR2 is FQGNSA. Trimming took off 5 bases at V and 0 bases at J, with 10 bases between the two ends. The CDR3 consists of 14 residues. The CDR3 DNA reads as TGTGCCAGCAGCCCAAGGACAGCTAACTATGGCTACACCTTC. Translated: CASSPRTANYGYTF. The full variable domain, with the rest looked up from reference TRBV7-2 and TRBJ1-2, is GAGVSQSPSNKVTEKGKDVELRCDPISGHTALYWYRQSLGQGLEFLIYFQGNSAPDKSGLPSDRFSAERTGGSVSTLTIQRTQQEDSAVYLCASSPRTANYGYTFGSGTRLTVV.

J is TRBJ2-7 and V is TRBV28; 7 nucleotides line up with TRBD2. The CDR3 runs to 15 residues. Trimming at V came to 3 bases and at J to 0 bases, leaving 5 bases not matched to a gene. CDR1 is MDHEN, CDR2 SYDVKM, per germline. CDR3 loop: CASSFFGGSSYEQYF. DNA of the CDR3: TGTGCCAGCAGTTTCTTCGGCGGGAGCTCCTACGAGCAGTACTTC.

This chain connects TRBV5-1 to TRBJ2-1; the D is unclear. The CDR3 length is 16 residues. The ends were cut back, 0 bases at V and 3 bases at J, with 13 bases in the middle. Germline V gene sequence: CDR1 SGHRS, CDR2 YFSETQ. CDR3 DNA: TGCGCCAGCAGCTTGGGGGCCCAGAGTTACTACAATGAGCAGTTCTTC. Amino acid sequence: CASSLGAQSYYNEQFF.

This chain links TRBV4-1 with TRBJ2-7; the match to TRBD1 covers 7 bases. Per the germline V gene, CDR1 is MGHRA and CDR2 is YSYEKL. There are 16 residues in the CDR3. V lost 0 bases to trimming and J lost 3 bases; unmatched junction nucleotides: 8. As DNA, the CDR3 is TGCGCCAGCAGCCAAGAGACAGGGTTTCGAGACTACGAGCAGTACTTC. It encodes CASSQETGFRDYEQYF.

V and J are TRBV4-1 and TRBJ1-5, with D tentatively TRBD1 (5 bases). Trimming pared 3 bases from V and 1 base from J, leaving 19 bases between. The CDR3 is 18 residues long. Germline V lookup: CDR1 MGHRA, CDR2 YSYEKL. Here the CDR3 reads CASSQLQGFGRSNQPQHF. CDR3 sequence (DNA): TGCGCCAGCAGCCAGCTTCAGGGTTTCGGTCGCAGCAATCAGCCCCAGCATTTT.

The chain carries TRBV25-1 and TRBJ1-5; TRBD1 agrees at 9 bases. This CDR3 has 14 residues. The germline gives CDR1 MGHDK, CDR2 SYGVNS. J lost 6 bases, V lost 5 bases, and 5 bases had no gene match. DNA for the CDR3: TGTGCCAGCAGTCAAGGGACAGGGAGTCAGCCCCAGCATTTT. Residues: CASSQGTGSQPQHF.

This sequence joins TRBV14 and TRBJ1-2, with 8 positions matching TRBD1. The germline CDR1 and CDR2 sequences are SGHDN and FVKESK. V lost 4 bases, J lost 7 bases, and 5 bases stayed unmatched. The CDR3 length is 13 residues. The CDR3 is CASSPGQGGGYTF. CDR3 bases: TGTGCCAGCAGCCCCGGACAGGGCGGTGGCTACACCTTC.

The chain combines TRBV15 with TRBJ2-1, with 10 bases fitting TRBD1. V dropped 1 base and J dropped 3; count of bases not matched to a gene: 3. The germline V gene has CDR1 LNHNV and CDR2 YYDKDF (reference sequence). This CDR3 has 16 amino acids. CDR3 nucleotides: TGTGCCACCAGCAGAGGGACAGGGGGAGGCTACAATGAGCAGTTCTTC. It codes for CATSRGTGGGYNEQFF.

This rearrangement joins TRBV7-9 to TRBJ2-1; D is unclear. V lost 5 bases and J 0 bases, leaving 8 bases between the germline ends. Germline assignment: CDR1 SEHNR and CDR2 FQNEAQ (reference sequence). The CDR3 extends over 14 amino acids. The CDR3 coding sequence is TGTGCCAGCAGCCGAGGAAGCTCCTACAATGAGCAGTTCTTC. Its translation is CASSRGSSYNEQFF.